This T cell receptor beta chain was identified during a study of radiation and T cells in renal cell carcinoma. Study conclusions and caveats: Baseline intratumoral clonotype presence is unknown without pretreatment biopsies. In blood, top tumor clones expanded by 2 weeks, shrinking by 4.

Time point specified: blood 4 weeks post-SBRT, at nephrectomy. Treatment defined: 15 Gy SBRT to primary tumor, nephrectomy 4 weeks later. Radiation-treated patients gave blood at baseline, week 2 and week 4. This renal cell carcinoma was of the clear cell type. The V end was cut by 6 bases, the J end by 2 bases, with 15 bases between. CDR3 length: 15 amino acids. The germline gives CDR1 KGHSH, CDR2 LQKENI. Sequenced by immunoSEQ multiplex PCR; TCRdb stores in-frame clones only, minus some. This table has about 83,000 clones, roughly 85% appearing once. Details on this clone: Its antigen is as yet unknown.

Specimen: blood, collected from a patient whose treatment included radiotherapy and nephrectomy. This rearrangement joins TRBV18 to TRBJ2-3, with D perhaps matching TRBD2 (5 bases). This clonotype was sampled from a woman aged 55-75 years with renal cell carcinoma. In nucleotides, the CDR3 is TGTGCCAGCTCCCGAGGGCACGGACCCACAGATACGCAGTATTTT. As protein: CASSRGHGPTDTQYF. The entire variable domain, with the rest obtained from reference TRBV18 and TRBJ2-3, is as follows: NAGVMQNPRHLVRRRGQEARLRCSPMKGHSHVYWYRQLPEEGLKFMVYLQKENIIDESGMPKERFSAEFPKEGPSILRIQQVVRGDSAAYFCASSRGHGPTDTQYFGPGTRLTVL.